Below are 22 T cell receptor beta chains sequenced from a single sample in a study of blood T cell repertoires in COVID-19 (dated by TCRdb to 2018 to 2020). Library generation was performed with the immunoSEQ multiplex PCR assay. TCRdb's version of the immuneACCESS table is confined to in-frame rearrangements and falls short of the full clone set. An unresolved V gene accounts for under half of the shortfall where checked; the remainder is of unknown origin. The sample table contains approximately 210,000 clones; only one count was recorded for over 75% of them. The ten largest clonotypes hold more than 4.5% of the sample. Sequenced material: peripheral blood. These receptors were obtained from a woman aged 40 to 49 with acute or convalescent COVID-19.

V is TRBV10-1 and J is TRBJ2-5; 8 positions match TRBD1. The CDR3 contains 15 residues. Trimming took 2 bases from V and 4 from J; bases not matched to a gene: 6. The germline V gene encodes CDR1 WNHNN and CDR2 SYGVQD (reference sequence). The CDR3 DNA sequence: TGCGCCAGCAGTGAGGGACAGGGAGTGGGAGAGACCCAGTACTTC. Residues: CASSEGQGVGETQYF.

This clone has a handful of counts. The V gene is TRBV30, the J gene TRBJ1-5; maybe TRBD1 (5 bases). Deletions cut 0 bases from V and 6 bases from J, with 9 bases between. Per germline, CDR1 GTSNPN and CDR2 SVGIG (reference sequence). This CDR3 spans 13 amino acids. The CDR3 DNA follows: TGTGCCTGGAGTGTACAGGAGGGTCAGCCCCAGCATTTT. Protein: CAWSVQEGQPQHF.

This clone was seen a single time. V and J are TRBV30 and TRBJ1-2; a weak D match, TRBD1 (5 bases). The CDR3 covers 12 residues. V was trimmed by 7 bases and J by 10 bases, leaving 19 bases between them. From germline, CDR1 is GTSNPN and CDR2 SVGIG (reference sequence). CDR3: CASTGDMVDYTF. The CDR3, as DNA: TGTGCCTCTACAGGAGATATGGTTGACTACACCTTC.

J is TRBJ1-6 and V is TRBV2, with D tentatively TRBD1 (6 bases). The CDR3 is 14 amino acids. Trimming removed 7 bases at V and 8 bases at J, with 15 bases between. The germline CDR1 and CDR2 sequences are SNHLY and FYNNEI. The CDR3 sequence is CASIKGGNDSPLHF. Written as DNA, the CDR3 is TGTGCCAGCATTAAAGGGGGTAATGATTCACCCCTCCACTTT.

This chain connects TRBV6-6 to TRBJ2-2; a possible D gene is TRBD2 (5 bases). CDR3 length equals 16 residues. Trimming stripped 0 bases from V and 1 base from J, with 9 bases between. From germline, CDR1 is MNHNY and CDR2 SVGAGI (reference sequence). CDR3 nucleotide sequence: TGTGCCAGCAGTTACTCGAGAGGGATGAACACCGGGGAGCTGTTTTTT. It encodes CASSYSRGMNTGELFF.

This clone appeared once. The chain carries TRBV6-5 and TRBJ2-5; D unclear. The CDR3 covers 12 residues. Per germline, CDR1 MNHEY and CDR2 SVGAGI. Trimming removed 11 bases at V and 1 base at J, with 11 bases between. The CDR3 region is CAATTPQETQYF. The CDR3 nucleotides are TGTGCCGCCACGACTCCCCAAGAGACCCAGTACTTC.

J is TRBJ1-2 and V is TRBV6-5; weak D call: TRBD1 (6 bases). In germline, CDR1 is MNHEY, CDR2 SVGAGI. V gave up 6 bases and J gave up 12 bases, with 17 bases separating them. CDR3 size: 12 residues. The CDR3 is CASSITGSDDTF. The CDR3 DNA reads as TGTGCCAGCAGCATTACAGGGTCCGACGACACCTTC.

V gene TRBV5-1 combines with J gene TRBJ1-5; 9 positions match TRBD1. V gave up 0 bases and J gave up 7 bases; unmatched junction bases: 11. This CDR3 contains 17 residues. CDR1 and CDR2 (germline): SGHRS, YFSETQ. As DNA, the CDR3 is TGCGCCAGCAGCTTGGGGACAGGGGCGCAAAAGGAACAGCCCCAGCATTTT. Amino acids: CASSLGTGAQKEQPQHF.

As DNA, the CDR3 is TGTGCCTGGAGTGTACTCGGCTCAGGGACCTACGAGCAGTACGTC. It yields the protein CAWSVLGSGTYEQYV. The chain combines TRBV30 with TRBJ2-7; a possible D gene is TRBD1 (5 bases). The germline CDR1 and CDR2 sequences are GTSNPN and SVGIG (reference sequence). The CDR3 extends over 15 amino acids. With 0 bases removed from V and 2 bases from J, the gap between germline ends came to 14 bases.

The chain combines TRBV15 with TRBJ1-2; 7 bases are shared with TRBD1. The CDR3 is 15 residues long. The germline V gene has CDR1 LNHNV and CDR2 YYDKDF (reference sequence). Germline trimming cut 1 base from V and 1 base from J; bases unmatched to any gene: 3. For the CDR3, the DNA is TGTGCCACCAGCAGAGGGGACAGTATTAACTATGGCTACACCTTC. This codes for CATSRGDSINYGYTF. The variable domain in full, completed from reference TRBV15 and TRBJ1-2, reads DAMVIQNPRYQVTQFGKPVTLSCSQTLNHNVMYWYQQKSSQAPKLLFHYYDKDFNNEADTPDNFQSRRPNTSFCFLDIRSPGLGDTAMYLCATSRGDSINYGYTFGSGTRLTVV.

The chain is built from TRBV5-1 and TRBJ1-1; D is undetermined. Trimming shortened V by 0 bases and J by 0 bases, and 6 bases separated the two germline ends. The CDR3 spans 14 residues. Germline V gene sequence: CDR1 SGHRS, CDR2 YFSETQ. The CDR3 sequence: CASSLGGMNTEAFF. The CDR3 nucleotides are TGCGCCAGCAGCTTGGGAGGGATGAACACTGAAGCTTTCTTT.

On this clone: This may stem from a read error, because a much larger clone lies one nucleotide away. In DNA, the CDR3 is TGTGCCAGCAGCGTCGGACAGAACTATGGCTACACCTTC. Protein product: CASSVGQNYGYTF. The genes are TRBV9 and TRBJ1-2, with D possibly being TRBD1 (6 bases). The V end lost 2 bases, the J end lost 2 bases, and 7 bases lay between the germline ends. This CDR3 comprises 13 residues. The germline V gene has CDR1 SGDLS and CDR2 YYNGEE.

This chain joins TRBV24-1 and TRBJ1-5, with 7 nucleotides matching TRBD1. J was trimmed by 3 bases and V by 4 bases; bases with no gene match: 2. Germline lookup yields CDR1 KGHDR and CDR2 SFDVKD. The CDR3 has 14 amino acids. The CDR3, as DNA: TGTGCCACCAGTGAGGGACAGTACAATCAGCCCCAGCATTTT. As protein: CATSEGQYNQPQHF.

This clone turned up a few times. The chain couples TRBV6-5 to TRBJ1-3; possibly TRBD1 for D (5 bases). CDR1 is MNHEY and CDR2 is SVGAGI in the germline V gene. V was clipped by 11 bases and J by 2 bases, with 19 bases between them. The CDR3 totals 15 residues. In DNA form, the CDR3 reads TGTGCCTACTCCCCGAGGGACTCCACTGGAAACACCATATATTTT. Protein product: CAYSPRDSTGNTIYF.

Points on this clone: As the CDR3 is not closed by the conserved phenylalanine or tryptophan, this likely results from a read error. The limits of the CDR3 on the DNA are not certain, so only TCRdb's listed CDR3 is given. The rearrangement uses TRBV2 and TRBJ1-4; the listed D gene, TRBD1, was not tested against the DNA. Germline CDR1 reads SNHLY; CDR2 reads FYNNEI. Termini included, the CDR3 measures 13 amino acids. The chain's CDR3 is CASSERGRQVFLR.

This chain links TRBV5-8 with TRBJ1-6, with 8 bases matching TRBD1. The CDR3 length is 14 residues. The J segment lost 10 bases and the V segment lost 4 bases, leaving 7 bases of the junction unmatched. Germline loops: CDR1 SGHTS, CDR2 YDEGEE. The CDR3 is CASSLGQGHSPLHF. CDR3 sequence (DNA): TGTGCCAGCAGCCTTGGACAGGGTCACTCACCCCTCCACTTT.

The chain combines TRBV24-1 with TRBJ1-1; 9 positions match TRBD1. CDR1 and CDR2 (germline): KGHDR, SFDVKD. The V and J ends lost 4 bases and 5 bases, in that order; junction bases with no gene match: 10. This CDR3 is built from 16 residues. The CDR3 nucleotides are TGTGCCACCAGTGACAGGAACAGGGGGCGAAGGACTGAAGCTTTCTTT. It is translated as CATSDRNRGRRTEAFF.

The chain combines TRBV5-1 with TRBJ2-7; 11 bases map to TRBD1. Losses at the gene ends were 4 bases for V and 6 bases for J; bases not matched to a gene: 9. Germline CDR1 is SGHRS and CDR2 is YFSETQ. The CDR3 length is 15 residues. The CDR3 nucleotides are TGCGCCAGCAGCCAAGGCGCGGGACAGGGGGGCGAGCAGTACGTC. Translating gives CASSQGAGQGGEQYV.

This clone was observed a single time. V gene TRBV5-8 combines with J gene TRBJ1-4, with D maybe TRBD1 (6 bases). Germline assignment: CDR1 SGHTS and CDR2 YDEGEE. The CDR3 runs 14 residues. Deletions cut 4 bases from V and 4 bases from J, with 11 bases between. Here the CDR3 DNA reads TGTGCCAGCAGCACGGACAGCCTTAATGAAAAACTGTTTTTT. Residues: CASSTDSLNEKLFF.

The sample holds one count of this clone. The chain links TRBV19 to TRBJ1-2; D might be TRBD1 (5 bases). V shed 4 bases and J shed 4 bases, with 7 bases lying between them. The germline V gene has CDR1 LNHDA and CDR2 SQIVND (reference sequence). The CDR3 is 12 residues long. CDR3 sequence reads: CASSTDIYGYTF. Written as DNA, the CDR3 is TGTGCCAGTAGTACGGACATCTATGGCTACACCTTC.

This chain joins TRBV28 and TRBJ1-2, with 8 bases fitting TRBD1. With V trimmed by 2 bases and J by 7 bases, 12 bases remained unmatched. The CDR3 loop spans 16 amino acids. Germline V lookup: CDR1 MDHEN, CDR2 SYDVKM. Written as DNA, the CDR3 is TGTGCCAGCAGTTTAATCGGACAGGGTCGAGGTAGTGGCTACACCTTC. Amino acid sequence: CASSLIGQGRGSGYTF.

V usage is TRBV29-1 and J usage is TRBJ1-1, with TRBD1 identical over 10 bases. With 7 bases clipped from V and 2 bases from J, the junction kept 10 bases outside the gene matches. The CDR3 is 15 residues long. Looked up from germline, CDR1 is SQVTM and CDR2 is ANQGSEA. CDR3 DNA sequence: TGCAGCGCCTCGACAGGGGGCCTTGGTAACACTGAAGCTTTCTTT. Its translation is CSASTGGLGNTEAFF.